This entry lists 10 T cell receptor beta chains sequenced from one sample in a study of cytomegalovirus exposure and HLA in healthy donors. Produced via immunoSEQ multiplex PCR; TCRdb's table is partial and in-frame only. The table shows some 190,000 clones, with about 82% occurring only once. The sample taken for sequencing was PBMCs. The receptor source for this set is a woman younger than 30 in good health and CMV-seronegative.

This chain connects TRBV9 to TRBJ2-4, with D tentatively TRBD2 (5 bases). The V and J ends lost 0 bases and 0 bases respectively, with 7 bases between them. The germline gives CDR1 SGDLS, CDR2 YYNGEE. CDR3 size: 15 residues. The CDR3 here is CASSVEGLAKNIQYF. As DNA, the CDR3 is TGTGCCAGCAGCGTAGAAGGACTAGCCAAAAACATTCAGTACTTC.

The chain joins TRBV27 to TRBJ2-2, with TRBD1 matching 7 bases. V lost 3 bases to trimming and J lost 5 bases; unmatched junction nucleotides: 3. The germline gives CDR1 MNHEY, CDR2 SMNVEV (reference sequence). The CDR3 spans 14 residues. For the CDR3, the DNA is TGTGCCAGCAGTTTTCCAGGGGGAACCGGGGAGCTGTTTTTT. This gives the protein CASSFPGGTGELFF.

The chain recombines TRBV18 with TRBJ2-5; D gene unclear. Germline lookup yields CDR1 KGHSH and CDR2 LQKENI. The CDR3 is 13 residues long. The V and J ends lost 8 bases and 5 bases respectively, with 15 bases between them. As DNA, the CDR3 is TGTGCCAGCCAAGTGGGTGGAGCGGAGACCCAGTACTTC. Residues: CASQVGGAETQYF. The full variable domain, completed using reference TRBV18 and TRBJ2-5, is NAGVMQNPRHLVRRRGQEARLRCSPMKGHSHVYWYRQLPEEGLKFMVYLQKENIIDESGMPKERFSAEFPKEGPSILRIQQVVRGDSAAYFCASQVGGAETQYFGPGTRLLVL.

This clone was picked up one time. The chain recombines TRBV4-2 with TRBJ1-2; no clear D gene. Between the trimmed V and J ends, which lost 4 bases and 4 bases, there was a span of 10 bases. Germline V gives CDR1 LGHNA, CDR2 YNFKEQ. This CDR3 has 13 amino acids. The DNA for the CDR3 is TGTGCCAGCAGCCCCTCCGTGAGCTATGGCTACACCTTC. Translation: CASSPSVSYGYTF.

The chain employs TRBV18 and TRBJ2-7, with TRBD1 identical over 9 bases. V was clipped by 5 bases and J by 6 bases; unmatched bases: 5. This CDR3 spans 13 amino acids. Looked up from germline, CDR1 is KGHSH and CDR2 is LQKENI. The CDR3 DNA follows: TGTGCCAGCTCAGCCGGGACAGGGATCGAGCAGTACTTC. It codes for CASSAGTGIEQYF.

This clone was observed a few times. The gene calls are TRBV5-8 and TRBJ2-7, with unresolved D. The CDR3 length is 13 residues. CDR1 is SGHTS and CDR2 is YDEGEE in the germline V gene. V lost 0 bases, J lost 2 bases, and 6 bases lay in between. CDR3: CASSLGHPYEQYF. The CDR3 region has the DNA TGTGCCAGCAGCTTGGGACACCCCTACGAGCAGTACTTC. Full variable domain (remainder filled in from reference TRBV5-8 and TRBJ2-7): EAGVTQSPTHLIKTRGQQATLRCSPISGHTSVYWYQQALGLGLQFLLWYDEGEERNRGNFPPRFSGRQFPNYSSELNVNALELEDSALYLCASSLGHPYEQYFGPGTRLTVT.

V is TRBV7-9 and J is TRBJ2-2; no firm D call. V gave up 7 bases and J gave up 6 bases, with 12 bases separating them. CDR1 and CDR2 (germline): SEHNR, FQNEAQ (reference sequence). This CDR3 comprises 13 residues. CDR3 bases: TGTGCCAGCACTATCGCGATCCCCGGGGAGCTGTTTTTT. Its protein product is CASTIAIPGELFF.

CDR3 region: CASSDYPGQMNTEAFF. The CDR3 DNA sequence: TGTGCCAGCAGTGATTACCCGGGACAGATGAACACTGAAGCTTTCTTT. The rearrangement joins TRBV25-1 to TRBJ1-1; 7 bases are shared with TRBD1. The CDR3 is 16 amino acids. J lost 0 bases, V lost 3 bases, and 7 bases had no gene match. The germline CDR1 and CDR2 sequences are MGHDK and SYGVNS.

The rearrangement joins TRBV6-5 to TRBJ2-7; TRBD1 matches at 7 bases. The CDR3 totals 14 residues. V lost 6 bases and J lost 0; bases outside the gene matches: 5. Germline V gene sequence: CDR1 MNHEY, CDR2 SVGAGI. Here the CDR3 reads CASRLWDSSYEQYF. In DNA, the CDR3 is TGTGCCAGCAGATTATGGGACAGCTCCTACGAGCAGTACTTC.

The chain's CDR3 is CASSPAEDGPHYGYTF. The CDR3 coding sequence is TGTGCCAGCAGCCCCGCGGAGGATGGCCCTCACTATGGCTACACCTTC. The chain has TRBV7-9 and TRBJ1-2; D unclear. Germline loops: CDR1 SEHNR, CDR2 FQNEAQ (reference sequence). V lost 5 bases and J lost 3, with 19 bases in between. This CDR3 is built from 16 residues.